These T cell receptor beta chains were read from a single sample in a study of quantifying T cell responses using KT2 cells. One entry per CDR3 protein, called by TCRdb with MiXCR from the UMI-ligation and nested PCR reads. The data contain roughly 50,000 distinct CDR3 sequences, 9% to 15% of them singletons. Sequencing was carried out using PBMCs spiked with cells of the T cell clone KT2. The receptors here all came from a human donor. Each CDR3 is given with its conserved first and last residue. The D gene is left open where the match is weak.

v_call	d_call	cdr3_length	cdr3_aa
TRBV6-2/TRBV6-3	-	14	CASREAGRNYGYTF
TRBV7-9	TRBD1	15	CASSATGIGNTEAFF
TRBV24-1	-	15	CATSDVRAGANVLTF
TRBV30	TRBD1	12	CARGQGSYGYTF
TRBV15	-	13	CATSGQVNTEAFF
TRBV29-1	-	16	CSVVVIGATGADTQYF
TRBV18	TRBD2	16	CASSPRLASLADTQYF
TRBV20-1	-	16	CSATPPWQGRTDTQYF
TRBV2	-	14	CASSPDTGLYEQYF
TRBV5-1	-	14	CASSFGGAGDTQYF
TRBV14	TRBD2	18	CASSHRTSGRADQETQYF
TRBV5-1	TRBD1	13	CASSLGTGPKDTF
TRBV5-5	-	15	CASSRAPSSTDTQYF
TRBV29-1	TRBD1	14	CSVEGGQGYNGYTF
TRBV20-1	TRBD2	15	CSARLTSGGTDTQYF
TRBV4-3	-	15	CASSQEVGGGYGYTF
TRBV20-1	-	12	CSARDGAPEQFF
TRBV7-9	TRBD1	13	CASSEQGAYEQYF
TRBV12-3/TRBV12-4	TRBD1	14	CASSWTGQDGELFF